The present entry profiles one T cell receptor (beta chain) with its context. CDR1 is MNHEY and CDR2 is SMNVEV in the germline V gene (reference sequence). The V gene lost 8 bases and the J gene lost 6 bases, with 16 bases spanning the gap. There are 13 residues in the CDR3. Here immunoSEQ multiplex PCR was the method, and the copy in TCRdb shows in-frame clones only, minus some. This sample has around 110,000 clones, with roughly 84% found just once. The record originates from a study of blood T cell repertoires in COVID-19. Turning to the study itself: There were acute and convalescent COVID-19 samples, and they came from the United States, Italy and Spain. In each case, the material was cDNA or gDNA derived from T cells, B-cell-depleted T cells, or PBMCs.

The source is a woman between 25 and 40 years old who had recovered from COVID-19. V is TRBV27 and J is TRBJ1-1; TRBD1 is a possible D gene (5 bases). The sequencing sample was made of PBMCs or T cells enriched from blood (not recorded which). The CDR3 protein is CASGVGGRAEAFF. The CDR3 nucleotides read TGTGCCAGCGGCGTGGGGGGTCGGGCTGAAGCTTTCTTT.